The next 32 T cell receptor beta chains were all read from a single sample in a study of OX40 agonist ivuxolimab in advanced cancers. Sequenced by immunoSEQ multiplex PCR; TCRdb stores in-frame clones only, minus some. The repertoire has 57,000 or so clones, 80% to 90% of them found once; the top ten carry over 0.7%. The sequences come from CD4+ or CD8+ T cells sorted from blood, collected in a trial of the OX40 agonist ivuxolimab. Source of these receptors: an adult with an advanced solid tumor such as melanoma, head and neck, liver or kidney cancer.

The chain is built from TRBV21-1 and TRBJ2-1; the DNA was not used to check the table's D call, TRBD1. TRBV21-1 is shown as a pseudogene. The CDR3 sequence is 16 residues long. CDR3 coding DNA: TGTGCCAGCAGCGACCAGACAGGGGAGGTTCGGAATGAGCAGTTCTTC. Protein product: CASSDQTGEVRNEQFF.

The genes are TRBV5-1 and TRBJ1-1; tentatively, D is TRBD1 (5 bases). CDR1 is SGHRS, CDR2 YFSETQ, per germline. This CDR3 has 15 amino acids. Trimming pared 3 bases from V and 1 base from J, leaving 13 bases between. The CDR3 nucleotides read TGCGCCAGCAGCTCCCAGGGCGCGCCGAACACTGAAGCTTTCTTT. Translating it yields CASSSQGAPNTEAFF.

CDR3 coding DNA: TGCGCCAGCAGCTTGGACAGACCCAGGGGCATCACTAACTATGGCTACACCTTC. Its protein is CASSLDRPRGITNYGYTF. The V call is TRBV5-1, the J call TRBJ1-2, with TRBD1 as a possible D gene (6 bases). The length of the CDR3 is 18 residues. The V gene lost 0 bases and the J gene lost 0 bases, with 18 bases spanning the gap. In germline, CDR1 is SGHRS, CDR2 YFSETQ. The entire variable domain, with the rest obtained from reference TRBV5-1 and TRBJ1-2, is as follows: KAGVTQTPRYLIKTRGQQVTLSCSPISGHRSVSWYQQTPGQGLQFLFEYFSETQRNKGNFPGRFSGRQFSNSRSEMNVSTLELGDSALYLCASSLDRPRGITNYGYTFGSGTRLTVV.

The gene calls are TRBV7-2 and TRBJ2-2; 8 bases align to TRBD2. CDR1 and CDR2 from the germline V gene are SGHTA and FQGNSA. V lost 2 bases to trimming and J lost 6 bases; unmatched junction nucleotides: 2. This CDR3 has 14 residues. This chain's CDR3 is CASSLFGGAGELFF. The CDR3, as DNA: TGTGCCAGCAGCTTATTCGGGGGGGCCGGGGAGCTGTTTTTT.

The chain links TRBV19 to TRBJ2-7; 9 bases fit TRBD1. V shed 6 bases and J 0 bases; nucleotides not matched to a gene: 3. CDR1 and CDR2 (germline): LNHDA, SQIVND (reference sequence). CDR3 size: 14 residues. The DNA of the CDR3 is TGTGCCAGTAGACGGACAGGGGCCTCCTACGAGCAGTACTTC. It yields the protein CASRRTGASYEQYF. The variable domain in full, with the rest retrieved from reference TRBV19 and TRBJ2-7, is DGGITQSPKYLFRKEGQNVTLSCEQNLNHDAMYWYRQDPGQGLRLIYYSQIVNDFQKGDIAEGYSVSREKKESFPLTVTSAQKNPTAFYLCASRRTGASYEQYFGPGTRLTVT.

The chain uses TRBV10-2 and TRBJ1-2; 8 nucleotides agree with TRBD1. The CDR3 length is 14 residues. CDR1 and CDR2 (germline): WSHSY, SAAADI. V was clipped by 6 bases and J by 7 bases; unmatched bases: 10. The CDR3 sequence: CASRDPGTGGGYTF. CDR3 DNA: TGCGCCAGCAGGGACCCAGGGACAGGCGGTGGCTACACCTTC.

This clone was found a few times. The CDR3 bases are TGCAGCGTTGACGCGACGGTGAACACTGAAGCTTTCTTT. This encodes CSVDATVNTEAFF. This rearrangement joins TRBV29-1 to TRBJ1-1; no definite D call. Germline values: CDR1 SQVTM, CDR2 ANQGSEA. This CDR3 has 13 residues. V lost 3 bases and J lost 0, with 8 bases in between.

V and J are TRBV10-3 and TRBJ1-4, with TRBD1 matching over 9 bases. Germline values: CDR1 ENHRY, CDR2 SYGVKD. V lost 0 bases and J lost 10; bases outside the gene matches: 6. The CDR3 is 15 residues long. The CDR3 loop is CAISESTQGAVKLFF. Written as DNA, the CDR3 is TGTGCCATCAGTGAGTCGACACAGGGGGCTGTAAAACTGTTTTTT.

Here the CDR3 reads CATSRETGGNYPHYF. CDR3 DNA sequence: TGTGCCACCAGCAGAGAGACAGGGGGCAATTATCCACACTACTTC. The chain is built from TRBV15 and TRBJ2-4; 10 bases fit TRBD1. Germline assignment: CDR1 LNHNV and CDR2 YYDKDF (reference sequence). V was pared by 0 bases and J by 16 bases, with 12 bases of the junction left unmatched. CDR3 length: 15 residues.

The chain combines TRBV9 with TRBJ2-1; D ambiguous. The CDR3 length is 15 residues. Trimming pared 4 bases from V and 0 bases from J, leaving 11 bases between. Germline assignment: CDR1 SGDLS and CDR2 YYNGEE. The CDR3 DNA reads as TGTGCCAGCAGCCCTGGGTCGGGCTCCTACAATGAGCAGTTCTTC. As protein: CASSPGSGSYNEQFF.

The J gene is TRBJ2-7, the V gene TRBV7-2; TRBD2 might be the D (6 bases). Looked up from germline, CDR1 is SGHTA and CDR2 is FQGNSA. This CDR3 has 14 residues. Trimming took off 2 bases at V and 5 bases at J, with 13 bases between the two ends. CDR3 residues: CASSLSGVGHEQYF. Written as DNA, the CDR3 is TGTGCCAGCAGCTTATCGGGGGTTGGTCACGAGCAGTACTTC.

V and J are TRBV5-1 and TRBJ2-7, with unresolved D. V was pared by 0 bases and J by 4 bases, with 2 bases between. CDR3 length equals 11 residues. CDR1 SGHRS and CDR2 YFSETQ come from the germline V gene. CDR3 DNA: TGCGCCAGCAGCTTGGAGTACGAGCAGTACTTC. It yields the protein CASSLEYEQYF.

CDR3 DNA: TGTGCCAGCAGCTTCCTTGTGGGACAGGACTATGGCTACACCTTC. Translation: CASSFLVGQDYGYTF. V gene TRBV7-9 combines with J gene TRBJ1-2; 8 nucleotides match TRBD1. The CDR3 has 15 amino acids. The trim removed 3 bases at V and 3 bases at J, leaving 6 bases unmatched. The germline V gene encodes CDR1 SEHNR and CDR2 FQNEAQ (reference sequence). Full variable domain (missing parts from reference TRBV7-9 and TRBJ1-2): DTGVSQNPRHKITKRGQNVTFRCDPISEHNRLYWYRQTLGQGPEFLTYFQNEAQLEKSRLLSDRFSAERPKGSFSTLEIQRTEQGDSAMYLCASSFLVGQDYGYTFGSGTRLTVV.

This clone was found a few times. Sequence at one end of the junction differs from germline and may be a read error. The chain joins TRBV27 to TRBJ1-2; D is possibly TRBD1 (5 bases). There are 13 residues in the CDR3. Germline CDR1 is MNHEY and CDR2 is SMNVEV (reference sequence). The CDR3 DNA sequence: TGTGCCAGCAAGCAGGGAGGCTTCTATCGCTACACCTTC. As protein: CASKQGGFYRYTF.

V gene TRBV6-5 combines with J gene TRBJ2-3, with 11 bases lining up with TRBD2. The CDR3 length is 15 residues. J lost 10 bases, V lost 2 bases, and 8 bases had no gene match. Germline CDR1 and CDR2: MNHEY and SVGAGI. CDR3 sequence (DNA): TGTGCCAGCAGTTACGCTAGCGGGAGGACCCACCCGCAGTATTTT. This encodes CASSYASGRTHPQYF.

Details on this clone: Other DNA sequences within the sample encode an identical CDR3. CDR3 nucleotide sequence: TGTGCCAGCAGCTTAGCGGGAGCGTACGAGCAGTACTTC. It specifies CASSLAGAYEQYF. The rearrangement links TRBV7-8 to TRBJ2-7, with a possible D match to TRBD2 (5 bases). Deletions cut 0 bases from V and 4 bases from J, with 7 bases between. Germline V gene lookup returns CDR1 SGHVS and CDR2 FQNEAQ. The CDR3 extends over 13 amino acids. The full variable domain, rest sourced from reference TRBV7-8 and TRBJ2-7, is GAGVSQSPRYKVAKRGQDVALRCDPISGHVSLFWYQQALGQGPEFLTYFQNEAQLDKSGLPSDRFFAERPEGSVSTLKIQRTQQEDSAVYLCASSLAGAYEQYFGPGTRLTVT.

The rearrangement joins TRBV27 to TRBJ2-7, with D possibly TRBD1 on 6 matching bases. V lost 0 bases and J lost 3, with 9 bases in between. Per the germline V gene, CDR1 is MNHEY and CDR2 is SMNVEV (reference sequence). CDR3 length: 14 residues. CDR3 coding DNA: TGTGCCAGCAGTTTATCGGGGACAAACTACGAGCAGTACTTC. Encoded protein: CASSLSGTNYEQYF.

The chain recombines TRBV9 with TRBJ2-3, with 10 bases aligning to TRBD1. Germline assignment: CDR1 SGDLS and CDR2 YYNGEE. The CDR3 has 21 amino acids. After removal of 0 bases from V and 2 bases from J, the junction contained 18 bases not matched to a gene. As DNA, the CDR3 is TGTGCCAGCAGCGTAGCGACCGGGACAGGGGTTTCGATTTTTTCCACAGATACGCAGTATTTT. Amino acids: CASSVATGTGVSIFSTDTQYF. The full variable domain, completed using reference TRBV9 and TRBJ2-3, is DSGVTQTPKHLITATGQRVTLRCSPRSGDLSVYWYQQSLDQGLQFLIQYYNGEERAKGNILERFSAQQFPDLHSELNLSSLELGDSALYFCASSVATGTGVSIFSTDTQYFGPGTRLTVL.

As to this clone: One end of the junction is discordant with germline, which a read error may explain. This chain connects TRBV27 to TRBJ2-1, with 9 nucleotides matching TRBD2. The CDR3 consists of 13 residues. Germline assignment: CDR1 MNHEY and CDR2 SMNVEV (reference sequence). In DNA form, the CDR3 reads TGTGCCGCTGGGACTAGCTCCAACAATGAGCAGTTCTTC. Translating it yields CAAGTSSNNEQFF.

This chain connects TRBV6-1 to TRBJ2-3, with D possibly being TRBD1 (6 bases). Trimming took off 2 bases at V and 2 bases at J, with 14 bases between the two ends. Germline values: CDR1 MNHNS, CDR2 SASEGT. CDR3 size: 16 residues. CDR3 sequence: CASSEQRGTSTDTQYF. As DNA, the CDR3 is TGTGCCAGCAGTGAACAGAGGGGGACATCCACAGATACGCAGTATTTT.

Remarks on this clone: At one boundary the junction diverges from the germline segment, which might be a read error. The chain joins TRBV18 to TRBJ2-7, with D possibly TRBD1 on 5 matching bases. This CDR3 comprises 14 residues. Germline V gives CDR1 KGHSH, CDR2 LQKENI. The CDR3 loop is CASDQGAGRSEQHF. The CDR3 DNA follows: TGTGCCAGCGACCAGGGCGCAGGGCGAAGCGAGCAGCACTTC.

The chain couples TRBV15 to TRBJ1-2; D ambiguous. The CDR3 runs 15 residues. V was cut by 1 base and J by 6 bases, with 15 bases left in between. Germline V CDR1 and CDR2: LNHNV, YYDKDF (reference sequence). Here the CDR3 reads CATSRGSGGRHGYTF. The CDR3 DNA is TGTGCCACCAGCAGAGGCTCGGGCGGCCGACATGGCTACACCTTC.

This clone has just a few counts. The chain uses TRBV4-1 and TRBJ2-7; a possible D gene is TRBD2 (7 bases). V was clipped by 0 bases and J by 4 bases, with 13 bases between them. Per germline, CDR1 MGHRA and CDR2 YSYEKL. There are 15 residues in the CDR3. The CDR3 here is CASSQDGGGVYEQYF. The DNA of the CDR3 is TGCGCCAGCAGCCAAGATGGAGGGGGGGTTTACGAGCAGTACTTC.

The CDR3 region has the DNA TGTGCCAGCAGCGTAGGCGACGAAAACATTCAGTACTTC. Its protein product is CASSVGDENIQYF. The V call is TRBV9, the J call TRBJ2-4; D unclear. Germline V gives CDR1 SGDLS, CDR2 YYNGEE. The V gene lost 0 bases and the J gene lost 5 bases, with 6 bases spanning the gap. CDR3 length: 13 residues.

This clone is medium-sized (0.01 to 0.1%) within its sample. This chain uses TRBV10-1 with TRBJ1-1, with 7 bases identical to TRBD1. The CDR3 spans 14 residues. The junction had 3 bases not matched to a gene; V was cut back by 4 bases and J by 1 base. Germline values: CDR1 WNHNN, CDR2 SYGVQD (reference sequence). CDR3 amino acids: CASSARQGNTEAFF. The CDR3, as DNA: TGCGCCAGCAGTGCGAGACAGGGGAACACTGAAGCTTTCTTT.

The chain employs TRBV7-2 and TRBJ2-3, with TRBD2 matching over 7 bases. V lost 4 bases to trimming and J lost 0 bases; unmatched junction nucleotides: 7. The CDR3 is 16 amino acids. Germline-derived CDR1 and CDR2 are SGHTA and FQGNSA. As DNA, the CDR3 is TGTGCCAGCAGCTCCGGGGGGATAACTAGCACAGATACGCAGTATTTT. Translated, it gives CASSSGGITSTDTQYF.

The chain uses TRBV28 and TRBJ2-5; D remains ambiguous. The J call may be incorrect, as the DNA end agrees better with TRBJ2-7. From germline, CDR1 is MDHEN and CDR2 SYDVKM. The CDR3 is 11 residues long. CDR3 sequence: CASSVYYEQYF. Here the CDR3 DNA reads TGTGCCAGCAGTGTGTACTACGAGCAGTACTTC.

J is TRBJ2-3 and V is TRBV4-2; possibly TRBD1 or TRBD2 for D (5 bases each). V lost 4 bases to trimming and J lost 6 bases, with 14 bases between them. Germline assignment: CDR1 LGHNA and CDR2 YNFKEQ. CDR3 length equals 14 residues. This CDR3 reads CASSPREGPDTQYF. The DNA of the CDR3 is TGTGCCAGCAGCCCCCGCGAGGGGCCGGATACGCAGTATTTT.

V usage is TRBV5-4 and J usage is TRBJ1-6; D not certain. The V end lost 3 bases, the J end lost 8 bases, and 18 bases lay between the germline ends. The CDR3 length is 16 residues. Germline CDR1 SGHNT, CDR2 YYREEE (reference sequence). The CDR3 region has the DNA TGTGCCAGCAGCTCAGCCGACTCCCGGAGTTATTCACCCCTCCACTTT. It encodes CASSSADSRSYSPLHF.

This sequence joins TRBV15 and TRBJ2-7, with D hard to call. Trimming shortened V by 1 base and J by 2 bases, and 9 bases separated the two germline ends. The CDR3 spans 14 residues. Germline values: CDR1 LNHNV, CDR2 YYDKDF (reference sequence). The CDR3 protein is CATSRVGVPYEQYF. CDR3 DNA sequence: TGTGCCACCAGCAGAGTTGGGGTCCCCTACGAGCAGTACTTC.

The CDR3 sequence is CAISDTAGSSYEQYF. The CDR3 DNA reads as TGTGCCATCAGTGATACGGCGGGAAGCTCCTACGAGCAGTACTTC. The V call is TRBV10-3, the J call TRBJ2-7; D is perhaps TRBD2 (6 bases). CDR1 is ENHRY, CDR2 SYGVKD, per germline. This CDR3 is 15 amino acids long. Between the trimmed V and J ends, which lost 3 bases and 0 bases, there was a span of 12 bases.

The CDR3 DNA follows: TGTGCCTGGAGGGGTATGGGACTAGCGGGAGTCGAGCAGTACTTC. Protein sequence: CAWRGMGLAGVEQYF. The genes are TRBV30 and TRBJ2-7; 14 nucleotides line up with TRBD2. Germline loops: CDR1 GTSNPN, CDR2 SVGIG (reference sequence). This CDR3 region has 15 residues. Trimming took 3 bases from V and 6 from J; bases not matched to a gene: 7.